Detailed here is one T cell receptor beta chain. The authors prepared the TCRbeta library with unique molecular identifiers. In TCRdb, the PCR reads were re-called with MiXCR into one record per CDR3 protein. Of hundreds of thousands of distinct CDR3 sequences in the sample, 16% were seen once. The sample belongs to a study of T-cell reconstitution after alpha-beta-depleted transplantation in children. V lost 1 base, J lost 13 bases, and 17 bases lay in between. This CDR3 is built from 15 residues. CDR1 and CDR2 (germline): LGHNA, YSLEER. This TCR was sampled from a human donor who donated a stem cell graft to a child with acute myeloid leukemia. The input for sequencing was PBMCs from the stem cell graft donor, taken from the stem cell graft. The V and J genes are TRBV4-3 and TRBJ1-6; a possible D gene is TRBD1 (5 bases). CDR3 DNA: TGCGCCAGCAGCCAAGTCGACAGCCCTTCGGGTCCCCTCCACTTT. Translation: CASSQVDSPSGPLHF.